The rows below give T cell receptor beta chains drawn from one sample of a study of blood T cell repertoires in COVID-19. Clones were read by immunoSEQ multiplex PCR, and TCRdb kept only the in-frame ones, dropping some. Among roughly 100,000 clones listed, roughly 80% were seen once. Source material: peripheral blood. Receptor source: a woman of 80 years or more with acute or convalescent COVID-19. Each CDR3 is given with its conserved first and last residue. D genes are given only for firm matches. Rows may omit the clone size; those that give it use once, few, many or a size class.

v_call	clone_size	d_call	j_call	cdr3_nt	cdr3_aa
TRBV28	.	.	TRBJ1-1	TGTGCCAGCACCCACATCGGACAGATGAACACTGAAGCTTTCTTT	CASTHIGQMNTEAFF
TRBV2	.	.	TRBJ2-6	TGTGCACTCGGGTCGGGGGAACGCGCTGGGGCCAACGTCCTGACTTTC	CALGSGERAGANVLTF
TRBV27	.	TRBD1	TRBJ2-7	TGTGCCAGCAGTTTATTCAGGGGGAACTACGAGCAGTACTTC	CASSLFRGNYEQYF
TRBV5-6	.	.	TRBJ2-6	TGTGCCAGCAGCTTTTACAGGACCCCCGGGGCCAACGTCCTGACTTTC	CASSFYRTPGANVLTF
TRBV10-3	.	TRBD2	TRBJ2-3	TGTGCCATCAGATCGAACATAGCGGGAGGCTTGAATACGCAGTATTTT	CAIRSNIAGGLNTQYF
TRBV5-1	.	TRBD1	TRBJ1-1	TGCGCCAGCAGTTTGCAGGGGGGCACTGAAGCTTTCTTT	CASSLQGGTEAFF
TRBV5-1	.	TRBD1	TRBJ1-6	TGCGCCAGCAGCTCGGGCACAGGGGGTAATTCACCCCTCCACTTT	CASSSGTGGNSPLHF
TRBV28	few	.	TRBJ1-5	TGTGCCAGCAGTTTAGAGGGTTTCAGCAATCAGCCCCAGCATTTT	CASSLEGFSNQPQHF
TRBV5-1	few	.	TRBJ2-1	TGCGCCAGCAGCCAAACATCCTACAATGAGCAGTTCTTC	CASSQTSYNEQFF
TRBV7-9	once	.	TRBJ2-6	TGTGCCAGCAGCTCGACTAGGGCCTCTGGGGCCAACGTCCTGACTTTC	CASSSTRASGANVLTF
TRBV28	.	.	TRBJ1-5	TGTGCCAGCAGTTCTGGGGACTTCAATCAGCCCCAGCATTTT	CASSSGDFNQPQHF
TRBV7-9	.	TRBD2	TRBJ2-3	TGTGCCAGCAGCCGGCGACTAGCTACCACAGATACGCAGTATTTT	CASSRRLATTDTQYF
TRBV9	.	.	TRBJ2-2	TGTGCCAGCAGCGTGAGAGTGAACACCGGGAAGCTGTTTTTT	CASSVRVNTGKLFF
TRBV5-1	.	.	TRBJ2-7	TGCGCCAGCAGCTTGGGCGGGACCGCATCCTACGAGCAGTACTTC	CASSLGGTASYEQYF
TRBV7-9	.	.	TRBJ1-1	TGTGCCAGCAGCTTACAGGGTGGGAACACTGAAGCTTTCTTT	CASSLQGGNTEAFF
TRBV7-9	.	TRBD1	TRBJ2-1	TGTGCCAGCAGCTCCCAAGGGCGACAGGGAAATGAGCAGTTCTTC	CASSSQGRQGNEQFF
TRBV12-3/TRBV12-4	.	.	TRBJ1-1	TGTGCCAGCAGTTTACGACATTTAAGTGAAGCTTTCTTT	CASSLRHLSEAFF
TRBV5-1	.	.	TRBJ1-2	TGCGCCAGCAGCTTGGCGGTGGACTCCAATGGCTACACCTTC	CASSLAVDSNGYTF
TRBV10-2	.	.	TRBJ2-1	TGCGCCAGCAGTGTACGGGGTGAGCAGTTCTTC	CASSVRGEQFF
TRBV5-1	.	.	TRBJ1-1	TGCGCCAGCAATCCCCGCGGCCCGGCGGGGAACACTGAAGCTTTCTTT	CASNPRGPAGNTEAFF
TRBV28	.	.	TRBJ1-5	TGTGCCAGCAGTTTCTCCTGGGGGGGAATTCCCCAGCATTTT	CASSFSWGGIPQHF
TRBV2	.	.	TRBJ2-5	TGTGCCAGCGGGGGGCAGGGGGTGGAGACCCAGTACTTC	CASGGQGVETQYF
TRBV5-1	.	TRBD2	TRBJ2-2	TGCGCCAGCAGCTTGGTGGCTAGCGGGAACACCGGGGAGCTGTTTTTT	CASSLVASGNTGELFF
TRBV12-3/TRBV12-4	once	.	TRBJ2-5	TGTGCCAGCAGTTTCTCCGGCCAAGAGACCCAGTACTTC	CASSFSGQETQYF
TRBV19	.	TRBD2	TRBJ2-2	TGTGCCAGTAGCCCCTGGACTAGCGGGAGAGGATGGGAGCTGTTTTTT	CASSPWTSGRGWELFF
TRBV7-2	.	TRBD2	TRBJ2-1	TGTGCCAGCAGCCAAGGACTAGCGGTCTCCTACAATGAGCAGTTCTTC	CASSQGLAVSYNEQFF
TRBV12-3/TRBV12-4	.	.	TRBJ1-5	TGTGCCAGCAGCTCAGGGAAAGGGTTTTTCCAGCATTTT	CASSSGKGFFQHF
TRBV5-6	.	TRBD1	TRBJ2-1	TGTGCCAGCATCATCGGACAGGGGCAATACTACAATGAGCAGTTCTTC	CASIIGQGQYYNEQFF
TRBV14	.	.	TRBJ2-5	TGTGCCAGCAGCCAAGCCTCAGGGGCCCAAGAGACCCAGTACTTC	CASSQASGAQETQYF
TRBV6-5	.	.	TRBJ2-5	TGTGCCAGCAGCACCAACAGGCATGGGGCGGCCCAGTACTTC	CASSTNRHGAAQYF
TRBV18	.	.	TRBJ1-6	TGTGCCAGCTCACCGGGGCGTACCAATTCACCCCTCCACTTT	CASSPGRTNSPLHF
TRBV6-1	once	.	TRBJ2-5	TGTGCCAGCAGTGAAGCGGGGGCCGAGACCCAGTACTTC	CASSEAGAETQYF
TRBV28	.	.	TRBJ2-2	TGTGCCAGCAGTTTAACATCAGGGTTCCTGTGTGATACTATCCCGAACACCGGGGAGCTGTTTTTT	CASSLTSGFLCDTIPNTGELFF
TRBV6-6	few	TRBD1	TRBJ2-7	TGTGCCAGCAGTTACGACAGGGACTACGAGCAGTACTTC	CASSYDRDYEQYF
TRBV9	.	TRBD2	TRBJ2-1	TGTGCCAGCAGCGTAGGACTAGCGGGCGACCTATACAATGAGCAGTTCTTC	CASSVGLAGDLYNEQFF
TRBV7-6	.	TRBD2	TRBJ2-1	TGTGCCAGCAGCTTAATATCAGCGGGAGAGGGCAATGAGCAGTTCTTC	CASSLISAGEGNEQFF
TRBV24-1	.	TRBD2	TRBJ2-3	TGTGCCACCAGTGACCCACGGACTAGCGGGGATACGCAGTATTTT	CATSDPRTSGDTQYF
TRBV29-1	few	.	TRBJ1-1	TGCAGTCTTATGTTTGGGAGTGAAGCTTTCTTT	CSLMFGSEAFF
TRBV6-6	few	.	TRBJ1-2	TGTGCCAGCAGTTCCGGAGGGGTCCCTAACTATGGCTACACCTTC	CASSSGGVPNYGYTF
TRBV27	.	.	TRBJ1-1	TGTGCCAGCAGCCTCAACAGGGAATCTGAAGCTTTCTTT	CASSLNRESEAFF
TRBV5-1	.	TRBD2	TRBJ2-5	TGCGCCAGCAGCCGGGGGGGGACCCAAGAGACCCAGTACTTC	CASSRGGTQETQYF
TRBV7-9	.	TRBD2	TRBJ2-3	TGTGCCAGCAGCTGGCTAGCGGGAGAGGCAGATACGCAGTATTTT	CASSWLAGEADTQYF
TRBV6-5	.	.	TRBJ2-5	TGTGCCAGCAGTTACTCCCCTAGCGTCCGAGAGACCCAGTACTTC	CASSYSPSVRETQYF